The text below deals with one T cell receptor (beta chain). This sample stems from a study of blood T cell repertoires in COVID-19. Across the study: Sites across the United States, Italy and Spain contributed samples from acute and convalescent COVID-19. The analysed material was cDNA or gDNA that came from T cells, B-cell-depleted T cells, or PBMCs.

Repertoires were generated with immunoSEQ multiplex PCR, while TCRdb's copy carries only in-frame clones and drops some. The sample has 200,000 to 300,000 clones, more than 70% seen once. Sequences were obtained from peripheral blood. This TCR was sampled from a woman aged 25 to 39 with COVID-19, enrolled during active disease.

CDR3 loop: CASSFLDEKLFF. CDR3 in DNA: TGTGCCAGCAGCTTTCTCGATGAAAAACTGTTTTTT. This rearrangement joins TRBV7-8 to TRBJ1-4; D is uncertain. CDR1 is SGHVS, CDR2 FQNEAQ, per germline. Trimming removed 3 bases at V and 6 bases at J, with 5 bases between. The CDR3 sequence is 12 residues long.